The text below deals with one T cell receptor (beta chain). Its specificity is not known. Looked up from germline, CDR1 is MDHEN and CDR2 is SYDVKM. The CDR3 length is 14 residues. Trimming removed 6 bases from V and 4 bases from J; junction bases left unmatched: 6. The source of the sample is a study of cytomegalovirus exposure and HLA in healthy donors. Study findings and constraints: TCR beta V- and J-gene trimming, according to a later analysis, was linked to a missense DCLRE1C variant.

13 Jbeta primers and 60 Vbeta primers were used for the PCR. Measured with immunoSEQ multiplex PCR; TCRdb has only the in-frame clones, and not every one. Across around 200,000 clones, the top ten clones capture under 1% of the sample. The receptor was derived from a woman between 25 and 40 years old in good health and CMV-seropositive. The chain couples TRBV28 to TRBJ1-3; 7 nucleotides line up with TRBD1. Sequenced input: PBMCs. CDR3 loop: CASRQRGPGNTIYF. DNA for the CDR3: TGTGCCAGCAGACAAAGGGGGCCGGGAAACACCATATATTTT. The variable domain in full, completed from reference TRBV28 and TRBJ1-3, reads DVKVTQSSRYLVKRTGEKVFLECVQDMDHENMFWYRQDPGLGLRLIYFSYDVKMKEKGDIPEGYSVSREKKERFSLILESASTNQTSMYLCASRQRGPGNTIYFGEGSWLTVV.